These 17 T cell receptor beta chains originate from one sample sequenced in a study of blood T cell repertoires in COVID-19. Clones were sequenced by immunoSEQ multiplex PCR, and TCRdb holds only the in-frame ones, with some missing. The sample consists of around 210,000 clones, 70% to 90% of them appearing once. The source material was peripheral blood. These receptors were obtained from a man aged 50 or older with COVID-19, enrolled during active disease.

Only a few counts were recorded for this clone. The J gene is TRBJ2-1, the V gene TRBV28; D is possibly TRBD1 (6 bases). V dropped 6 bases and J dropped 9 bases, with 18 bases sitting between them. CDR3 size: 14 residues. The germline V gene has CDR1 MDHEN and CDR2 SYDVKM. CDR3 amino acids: CASSLIGQKTEQFF. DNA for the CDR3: TGTGCCAGCAGCTTAATCGGACAGAAAACTGAGCAGTTCTTC.

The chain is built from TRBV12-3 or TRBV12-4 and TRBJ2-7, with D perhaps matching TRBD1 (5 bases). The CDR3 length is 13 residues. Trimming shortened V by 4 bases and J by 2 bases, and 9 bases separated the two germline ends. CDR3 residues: CASSYDSPYEQYF. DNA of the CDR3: TGTGCCAGCAGTTACGACAGCCCCTACGAGCAGTACTTC.

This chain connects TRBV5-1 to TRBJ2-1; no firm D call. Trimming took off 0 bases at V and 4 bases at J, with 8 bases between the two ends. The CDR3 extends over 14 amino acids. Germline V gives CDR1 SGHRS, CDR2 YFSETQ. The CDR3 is CASSLGDKYNEQFF. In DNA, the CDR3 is TGCGCCAGCAGCTTGGGAGACAAGTACAATGAGCAGTTCTTC. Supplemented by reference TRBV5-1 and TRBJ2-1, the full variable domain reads KAGVTQTPRYLIKTRGQQVTLSCSPISGHRSVSWYQQTPGQGLQFLFEYFSETQRNKGNFPGRFSGRQFSNSRSEMNVSTLELGDSALYLCASSLGDKYNEQFFGPGTRLTVL.

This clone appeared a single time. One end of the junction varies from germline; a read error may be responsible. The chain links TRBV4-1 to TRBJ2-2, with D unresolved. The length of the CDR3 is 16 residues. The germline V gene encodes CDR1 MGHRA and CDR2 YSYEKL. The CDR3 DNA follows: TGCGCCAGCAGTCAAGGAAGCGCGCGATACACCGGGGAGCTGTTTTTT. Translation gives CASSQGSARYTGELFF.

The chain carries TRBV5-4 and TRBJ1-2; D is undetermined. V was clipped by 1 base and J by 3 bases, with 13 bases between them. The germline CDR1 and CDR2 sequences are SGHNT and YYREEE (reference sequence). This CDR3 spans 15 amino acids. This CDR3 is CASSLSVVVDYGYTF. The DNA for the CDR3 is TGTGCCAGCAGCTTGTCGGTAGTGGTCGACTATGGCTACACCTTC.

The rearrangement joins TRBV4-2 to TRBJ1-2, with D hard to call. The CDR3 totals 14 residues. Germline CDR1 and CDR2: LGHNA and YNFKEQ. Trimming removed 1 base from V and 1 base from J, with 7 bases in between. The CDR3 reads CASSQGTDNYGYTF. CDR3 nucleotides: TGTGCCAGCAGCCAAGGGACTGATAACTATGGCTACACCTTC.

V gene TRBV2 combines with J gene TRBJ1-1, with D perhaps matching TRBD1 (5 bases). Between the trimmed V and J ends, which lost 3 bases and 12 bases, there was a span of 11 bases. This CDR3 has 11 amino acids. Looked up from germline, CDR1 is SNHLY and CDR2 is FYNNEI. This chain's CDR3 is CASSDEQGSFF. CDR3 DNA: TGTGCCAGCAGTGACGAGCAGGGTTCTTTCTTT.

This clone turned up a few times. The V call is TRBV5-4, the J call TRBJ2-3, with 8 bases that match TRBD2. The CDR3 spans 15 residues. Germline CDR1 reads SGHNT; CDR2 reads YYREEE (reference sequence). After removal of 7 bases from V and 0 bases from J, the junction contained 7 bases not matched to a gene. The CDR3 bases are TGTGCCAGCTCCACGGGGGGGCGTAGCACAGATACGCAGTATTTT. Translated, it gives CASSTGGRSTDTQYF.

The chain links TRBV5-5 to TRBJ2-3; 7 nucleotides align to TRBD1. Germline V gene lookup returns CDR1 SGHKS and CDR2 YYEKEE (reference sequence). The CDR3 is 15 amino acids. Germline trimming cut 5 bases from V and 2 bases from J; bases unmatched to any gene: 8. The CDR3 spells CASSLPTGNTDTQYF. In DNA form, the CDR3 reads TGTGCCAGCAGTTTGCCGACAGGGAACACAGATACGCAGTATTTT.

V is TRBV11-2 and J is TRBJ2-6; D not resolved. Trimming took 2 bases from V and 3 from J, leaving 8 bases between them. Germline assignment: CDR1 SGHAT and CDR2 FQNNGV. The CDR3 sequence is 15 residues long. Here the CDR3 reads CASSLSVGGANVLTF. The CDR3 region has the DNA TGTGCCAGCAGCTTATCGGTCGGTGGGGCCAACGTCCTGACTTTC.

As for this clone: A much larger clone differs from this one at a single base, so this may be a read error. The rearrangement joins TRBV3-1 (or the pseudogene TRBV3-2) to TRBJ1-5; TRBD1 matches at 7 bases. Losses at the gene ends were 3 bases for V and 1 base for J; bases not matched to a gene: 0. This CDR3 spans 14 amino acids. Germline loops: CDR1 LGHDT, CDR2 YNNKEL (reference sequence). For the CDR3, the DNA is TGTGCCAGCAGCCAGGGACAGAGCAATCAGCCCCAGCATTTT. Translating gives CASSQGQSNQPQHF.

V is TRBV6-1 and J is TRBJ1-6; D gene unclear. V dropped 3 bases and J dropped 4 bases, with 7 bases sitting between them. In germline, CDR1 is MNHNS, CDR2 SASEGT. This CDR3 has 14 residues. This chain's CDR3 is CASSESSYNSPLHF. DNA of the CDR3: TGTGCCAGCAGTGAGTCCAGTTATAATTCACCCCTCCACTTT.

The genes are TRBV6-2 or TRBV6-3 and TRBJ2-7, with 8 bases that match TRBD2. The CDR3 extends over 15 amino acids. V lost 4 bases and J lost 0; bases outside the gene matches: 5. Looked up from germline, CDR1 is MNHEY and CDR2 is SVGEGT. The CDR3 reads CASSFPRGASYEQYF. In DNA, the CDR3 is TGTGCCAGCAGTTTTCCGCGGGGGGCCTCCTACGAGCAGTACTTC.

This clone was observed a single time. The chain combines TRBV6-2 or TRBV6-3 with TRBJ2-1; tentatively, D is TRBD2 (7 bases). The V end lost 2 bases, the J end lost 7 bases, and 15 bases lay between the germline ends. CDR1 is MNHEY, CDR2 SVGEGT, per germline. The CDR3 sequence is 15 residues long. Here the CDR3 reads CASSYGAGAGNEQFF. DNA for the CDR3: TGTGCCAGCAGTTACGGTGCGGGGGCGGGGAATGAGCAGTTCTTC.

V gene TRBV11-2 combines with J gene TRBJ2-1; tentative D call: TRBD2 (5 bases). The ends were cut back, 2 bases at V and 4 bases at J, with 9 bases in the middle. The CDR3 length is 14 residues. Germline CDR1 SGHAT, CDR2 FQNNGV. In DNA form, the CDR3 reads TGTGCCAGCAGCTTATCCGGGATGTACAATGAGCAGTTCTTC. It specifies CASSLSGMYNEQFF.

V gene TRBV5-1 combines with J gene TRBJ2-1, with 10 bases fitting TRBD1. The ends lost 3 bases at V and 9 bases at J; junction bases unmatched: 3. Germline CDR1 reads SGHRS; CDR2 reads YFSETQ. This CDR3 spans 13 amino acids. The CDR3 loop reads CASSWDRGSEQFF. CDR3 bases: TGCGCCAGCAGCTGGGACAGGGGAAGTGAGCAGTTCTTC.

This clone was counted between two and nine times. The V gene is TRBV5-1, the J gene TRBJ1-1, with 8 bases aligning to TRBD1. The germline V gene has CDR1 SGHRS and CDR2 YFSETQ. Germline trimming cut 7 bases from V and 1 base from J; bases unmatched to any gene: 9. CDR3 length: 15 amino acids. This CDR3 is CASGSGQGGNTEAFF. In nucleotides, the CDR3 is TGCGCCAGCGGCTCCGGACAGGGAGGGAACACTGAAGCTTTCTTT.